One and the same sample provided the 21 T cell receptor beta chains below, sequenced in a study of shared clonotypes between healthy human individuals. Terminally differentiated effector memory CD45RA+ cells were excluded by CCR7 positive selection of CD45RO-negative cells. Assay: immunoSEQ multiplex PCR; the TCRdb copy retains only in-frame clones and omits some. The sample lists around 2,000,000 clones, approximately 94% seen once, with 1% to 1.3% in the top ten. The material sequenced was naive CD8+ T cells sorted from blood. The source of these receptors is a man younger than 35 in good health.

This clone was counted a single time. The chain joins TRBV5-6 to TRBJ2-7; no reliable D call. Germline CDR1 reads SGHDT; CDR2 reads YYEEEE. The CDR3 contains 13 residues. V shed 1 base and J shed 3 bases, with 8 bases lying between them. CDR3 protein: CASSLSGRYEQYF. CDR3 nucleotides: TGTGCCAGCAGCTTGAGTGGCCGCTACGAGCAGTACTTC. Full variable domain (rest looked up from reference TRBV5-6 and TRBJ2-7): DAGVTQSPTHLIKTRGQQVTLRCSPKSGHDTVSWYQQALGQGPQFIFQYYEEEERQRGNFPDRFSGHQFPNYSSELNVNALLLGDSALYLCASSLSGRYEQYFGPGTRLTVT.

The rearrangement joins TRBV4-1 to TRBJ2-1; D perhaps matches TRBD2 (6 bases). Germline V CDR1 and CDR2: MGHRA, YSYEKL. Trimming took 11 bases from V and 8 from J, leaving 19 bases between them. This CDR3 spans 13 amino acids. CDR3 amino acids: CASRVQGGDEQFF. In nucleotides, the CDR3 is TGCGCCTCGAGGGTCCAAGGAGGGGATGAGCAGTTCTTC.

The V and J genes are TRBV27 and TRBJ2-3, with 9 bases matching TRBD2. Germline-derived CDR1 and CDR2 are MNHEY and SMNVEV (reference sequence). V lost 3 bases, J lost 3 bases, and 7 bases stayed unmatched. This CDR3 comprises 16 residues. CDR3 DNA: TGTGCCAGCAGTTTCCTTTCCACTAGCGGGACAGATACGCAGTATTTT. It translates to CASSFLSTSGTDTQYF.

In this sample, this clone turned up once. This sequence joins TRBV21-1 and TRBJ2-7; the DNA was not used to check the table's D call, TRBD1. TRBV21-1 is reported as a pseudogene. The CDR3 spans 15 residues. This CDR3 reads CASSKGTGTPYEQYF. CDR3 DNA sequence: TGTGCCAGCAGCAAAGGAACAGGAACCCCCTACGAGCAGTACTTC.

The V call is TRBV6-6, the J call TRBJ1-1; D unresolved. V shed 7 bases and J shed 8 bases, with 11 bases lying between them. Germline CDR1 reads MNHNY; CDR2 reads SVGAGI (reference sequence). The CDR3 runs to 11 residues. In nucleotides, the CDR3 is TGTGCCAGCACCCTTGGGTGGGAAGCTTTCTTT. It yields the protein CASTLGWEAFF.

A word on this clone: Other DNA sequences in this specimen translate into the identical CDR3. The chain recombines TRBV6-5 with TRBJ2-7; D is unresolved. From germline, CDR1 is MNHEY and CDR2 SVGAGI. V lost 6 bases, J lost 0 bases, and 9 bases lay in between. This CDR3 has 13 amino acids. The CDR3 sequence is CASSLTGSYEQYF. The CDR3 DNA follows: TGTGCCAGCAGCCTAACTGGCTCCTACGAGCAGTACTTC.

This clone showed up just once. Other DNA sequences of this sample code for an identical CDR3. This rearrangement joins TRBV29-1 to TRBJ2-7; TRBD2 is a possible D gene (7 bases). Per the germline V gene, CDR1 is SQVTM and CDR2 is ANQGSEA. This CDR3 is 13 amino acids long. Trimming took off 4 bases at V and 1 base at J, with 11 bases between the two ends. CDR3 sequence: CSVVGGGSYEQYF. The CDR3 DNA reads as TGCAGCGTTGTGGGAGGGGGGTCCTACGAGCAGTACTTC.

This chain uses TRBV27 with TRBJ2-7; weak D call: TRBD2 (6 bases). The germline V gene encodes CDR1 MNHEY and CDR2 SMNVEV (reference sequence). The CDR3 runs to 13 residues. Trimming removed 10 bases at V and 1 base at J, with 14 bases between. The CDR3 region is CATKIGGSYEQYF. The CDR3 bases are TGTGCCACCAAAATCGGGGGATCCTACGAGCAGTACTTC.

The chain links TRBV29-1 to TRBJ1-2; 10 positions agree with TRBD1. CDR1 SQVTM and CDR2 ANQGSEA come from the germline V gene. J lost 7 bases, V lost 7 bases, and 12 bases had no gene match. The CDR3 contains 14 residues. The CDR3 coding sequence is TGCAGCGCTACTTCCGGGACAGGGGTTTCTGGCTACACCTTC. Amino acid sequence: CSATSGTGVSGYTF.

Regarding this clone: At one end the junction does not follow the germline gene, possibly because of a read error. Other DNA variants within this sample encode the same CDR3. The V call is TRBV10-2, the J call TRBJ2-5; D gene ambiguous. The germline V gene encodes CDR1 WSHSY and CDR2 SAAADI. The CDR3 consists of 11 residues. CDR3 nucleotide sequence: TGCGCCAGCAGTGACCAGGAGACCCAGTACTTC. It encodes CASSDQETQYF.

The chain recombines TRBV5-1 with TRBJ2-7; TRBD1 matches at 9 bases. Germline CDR1 and CDR2: SGHRS and YFSETQ. This CDR3 spans 15 amino acids. Trimming removed 1 base from V and 5 bases from J; junction bases left unmatched: 7. CDR3 sequence reads: CASSLSGDRVHEQYF. In DNA, the CDR3 is TGCGCCAGCAGCTTGAGCGGGGACAGGGTCCACGAGCAGTACTTC.

The chain is built from TRBV5-6 and TRBJ2-2, with a possible D match to TRBD1 (6 bases). The germline CDR1 and CDR2 sequences are SGHDT and YYEEEE. The CDR3 runs 14 residues. V dropped 0 bases and J dropped 6 bases, with 9 bases sitting between them. The CDR3, as DNA: TGTGCCAGCAGCTTGGGACAGGTGCCCGGGGAGCTGTTTTTT. Protein product: CASSLGQVPGELFF.

This clone was seen only a few times. Other nucleotide sequences in the sample specify the same CDR3. This rearrangement joins TRBV5-6 to TRBJ2-1; no clear D gene. Germline values: CDR1 SGHDT, CDR2 YYEEEE. The CDR3 runs 11 residues. V was shortened by 0 bases and J by 6 bases, with 1 base between the two germline ends. For the CDR3, the DNA is TGTGCCAGCAGCTTGGGCAATGAGCAGTTCTTC. This translates into CASSLGNEQFF.

The chain combines TRBV9 with TRBJ2-1, with D hard to call. The CDR3 is made up of 13 amino acids. Germline CDR1 and CDR2: SGDLS and YYNGEE. V was cut by 4 bases and J by 9 bases, with 14 bases left in between. CDR3 protein: CASSPISAGEQFF. CDR3 DNA: TGTGCCAGCAGCCCGATTAGTGCTGGTGAGCAGTTCTTC.

The chain has TRBV9 and TRBJ2-1; 9 nucleotides line up with TRBD2. The CDR3 has 14 residues. CDR1 and CDR2 (germline): SGDLS, YYNGEE. The V segment lost 4 bases and the J segment 7 bases; nucleotides outside the gene matches: 6. CDR3 bases: TGTGCCAGCAGCCTTCTAGCGGGAAGAAATGAGCAGTTCTTC. Translation: CASSLLAGRNEQFF.

The chain couples TRBV29-1 to TRBJ2-3, with a tentative D call TRBD2 (6 bases). The V gene's germline CDR1 is SQVTM and CDR2 ANQGSEA. Trimming removed 3 bases from V and 0 bases from J, with 10 bases in between. The CDR3 covers 14 residues. DNA for the CDR3: TGCAGCGTTGATGCGGGGCCTAGCACAGATACGCAGTATTTT. The encoded protein is CSVDAGPSTDTQYF.

The V call is TRBV7-9, the J call TRBJ2-2; 9 nucleotides agree with TRBD1. Per the germline V gene, CDR1 is SEHNR and CDR2 is FQNEAQ (reference sequence). Losses at the gene ends were 5 bases for V and 8 bases for J; bases not matched to a gene: 6. This CDR3 comprises 14 residues. The CDR3, as DNA: TGTGCCAGCAGCCCGGACAGGGGCGTGGGGGAGCTGTTTTTT. Its protein product is CASSPDRGVGELFF.

CDR3 sequence: CASSLDLLDTQYF. The CDR3 nucleotides read TGTGCCAGCAGCTTAGATCTATTGGATACGCAGTATTTT. This chain joins TRBV11-2 and TRBJ2-3, with D unresolved. Germline CDR1 SGHAT, CDR2 FQNNGV. V shed 0 bases and J shed 6 bases, with 7 bases lying between them. This CDR3 is 13 amino acids long.

V gene TRBV7-6 combines with J gene TRBJ2-7; 7 nucleotides match TRBD2. The CDR3 extends over 14 amino acids. The junction had 4 bases not matched to a gene; V was cut back by 2 bases and J by 3 bases. CDR1 and CDR2 (germline): SGHVS, FNYEAQ. CDR3: CASSLIASGYEQYF. The CDR3 DNA reads TGTGCCAGCAGCTTAATCGCTAGCGGCTACGAGCAGTACTTC.

This chain uses TRBV11-2 with TRBJ2-7; D remains ambiguous. V was pared by 1 base and J by 6 bases, with 13 bases between. The CDR3 has 14 amino acids. Germline loops: CDR1 SGHAT, CDR2 FQNNGV. The CDR3 DNA follows: TGTGCCAGCAGCTTAGCTGGACCCTGGGTCGAGCAGTACTTC. This codes for CASSLAGPWVEQYF.

This chain joins TRBV27 and TRBJ2-7; 11 nucleotides match TRBD2. With V trimmed by 8 bases and J by 1 base, 1 base remained unmatched. In germline, CDR1 is MNHEY, CDR2 SMNVEV (reference sequence). The CDR3 loop spans 13 amino acids. CDR3 coding DNA: TGTGCCAGCGTAGCGGGAGGGTCCTACGAGCAGTACTTC. This translates into CASVAGGSYEQYF.